A selection of T cell receptor beta chains follows, all from one sample in a study of response to subunit inactivated influenza vaccine. TCRdb ran MiXCR on the RT-PCR reads and lists one entry per CDR3 protein. The sample has just under 250,000 distinct CDR3 sequences; more than 9% are singletons. The source material was non-naive T cells sorted from PBMCs, sampled around two weeks before vaccination. These TCRs come from a man aged 50 or older who received an inactivated influenza vaccine. CDR3s include the opening cysteine and the closing phenylalanine or tryptophan. A D gene is named only where the DNA matches it firmly. Part of the rows lack a size; the others show once, few, many or a class for expanded clones.

d_call	clone_size	v_call	j_call	cdr3_aa	cdr3_nt
-	many	TRBV20-1	TRBJ2-4	CSALDRNKNIQYF	TGCAGTGCTTTAGACAGGAACAAAAACATTCAGTACTTC
-	-	TRBV10-3	TRBJ2-2	CAINHSGTANTGELFF	TGTGCCATCAACCACTCCGGGACGGCGAACACCGGGGAGCTGTTTTTT
-	few	TRBV29-1	TRBJ1-5	CSVAGNSNQPQHF	TGCAGCGTTGCAGGGAATAGCAATCAGCCCCAGCATTTT
-	few	TRBV11-2	TRBJ2-4	CASSSDGPPLQYF	TGTGCCAGCAGCTCCGACGGTCCCCCCCTTCAGTACTTC
TRBD2	-	TRBV4-1	TRBJ2-5	CASSPRTSGGIGETQYF	TGCGCCAGCAGCCCCAGGACTAGCGGGGGGATAGGAGAGACCCAGTACTTC
TRBD2	many	TRBV12-3/TRBV12-4	TRBJ2-1	CASSLIRAGVLDEQFF	TGTGCCAGCAGTTTAATCCGGGCGGGAGTCTTGGATGAGCAGTTCTTC
TRBD2	-	TRBV24-1	TRBJ2-5	CATGTSGGTETQYF	TGTGCCACCGGGACTAGCGGGGGGACGGAGACCCAGTACTTC
TRBD2	few	TRBV11-2	TRBJ2-1	CASSATRPVGSGRAAGEQFF	TGTGCCAGCAGCGCCACTAGACCTGTGGGTAGCGGGAGGGCCGCCGGTGAGCAGTTCTTC
-	many	TRBV7-2	TRBJ2-2	CASSTDGTNTGELFF	TGTGCCAGCAGCACCGACGGGACCAACACCGGGGAGCTGTTTTTT
-	few	TRBV7-2	TRBJ2-5	CASSLGHFQETQYF	TGTGCCAGCAGCTTAGGGCACTTCCAAGAGACCCAGTACTTC
TRBD1	-	TRBV20-1	TRBJ2-7	CSASRDREPYEQYF	TGCAGTGCTAGTCGGGACAGGGAGCCCTACGAGCAGTACTTC
-	few	TRBV2	TRBJ2-3	CASRGQTNTDTQYF	TGTGCCAGCAGGGGACAAACGAACACAGATACGCAGTATTTT
TRBD1	-	TRBV4-2	TRBJ2-2	CASSQDSPDRRNTGELFF	TGTGCCAGCAGCCAAGATTCCCCGGACAGGCGGAACACCGGGGAGCTGTTTTTT
-	many	TRBV20-1	TRBJ1-1	CSASAPEAFF	TGCAGTGCTAGTGCCCCTGAAGCTTTCTTT
-	many	TRBV6-5	TRBJ1-5	CASSHRDSNQPQHF	TGTGCCAGCAGTCACCGGGACAGCAATCAGCCCCAGCATTTT
TRBD1	few	TRBV5-1	TRBJ2-3	CASSSVPGQGADTQYF	TGCGCCAGCAGCTCCGTCCCGGGACAGGGTGCAGATACGCAGTATTTT
TRBD2	few	TRBV4-1	TRBJ2-1	CASSRYGLAGHNEQFF	TGCGCCAGCAGCCGGTATGGACTAGCGGGGCACAATGAGCAGTTCTTC
-	-	TRBV5-5	TRBJ2-7	CASSLSIRGAYEQYF	TGTGCCAGCAGCTTGAGTATCCGGGGTGCCTACGAGCAGTACTTC
-	-	TRBV20-1	TRBJ2-7	CSASSNLYEQYF	TGCAGTGCTAGTTCCAATTTATACGAGCAGTACTTC
-	many	TRBV11-2	TRBJ2-5	CASSDSRGSQETQYF	TGTGCCAGCAGCGACTCTAGGGGGAGCCAAGAGACCCAGTACTTC
TRBD2	few	TRBV28	TRBJ2-7	CASRRAGASYEQYF	TGTGCCAGCAGGCGAGCGGGAGCCTCCTACGAGCAGTACTTC
-	-	TRBV12-3/TRBV12-4	TRBJ1-5	CASSLSGRVQPQHF	TGTGCCAGCAGTTTATCAGGGAGGGTCCAGCCCCAGCATTTT
-	many	TRBV20-1	TRBJ2-5	CSASTSARETQYF	TGCAGTGCTAGTACCTCTGCGCGGGAGACCCAGTACTTC
-	few	TRBV6-5	TRBJ1-3	CASATVGNTIYF	TGTGCCAGCGCCACAGTTGGAAACACCATATATTTT
TRBD1	-	TRBV6-2/TRBV6-3	TRBJ2-7	CASSRLGQGSYEQYF	TGTGCCAGCAGTCGACTTGGACAGGGATCCTACGAGCAGTACTTC
-	-	TRBV15	TRBJ2-3	CATSRVVRSTDTQYF	TGTGCCACCAGCAGAGTTGTCAGGAGCACAGATACGCAGTATTTT
-	-	TRBV20-1	TRBJ2-1	CSARNFDEQFF	TGCAGTGCTAGGAACTTCGATGAGCAGTTCTTC
-	-	TRBV14	TRBJ2-1	CASSQAFSRGSYNEQFF	TGTGCCAGCAGCCAAGCTTTCTCCAGGGGCTCCTACAATGAGCAGTTCTTC
-	few	TRBV7-8	TRBJ1-6	CASSSYRAKRTNSPLHF	TGTGCCAGCAGCTCCTACAGGGCAAAGAGAACTAATTCACCCCTCCACTTT
TRBD1	many	TRBV20-1	TRBJ2-7	CSAQGQLTYEQYF	TGCAGTGCCCAGGGACAGTTGACCTACGAGCAGTACTTC
TRBD2	many	TRBV6-5	TRBJ2-5	CASSRLVKWTSPQETQYF	TGTGCCAGCAGTCGACTCGTAAAATGGACTAGCCCCCAAGAGACCCAGTACTTC
-	-	TRBV14	TRBJ2-3	CASSQDYGSSSTDTQYF	TGTGCCAGCAGCCAAGATTACGGCTCTTCGAGCACAGATACGCAGTATTTT
-	few	TRBV7-9	TRBJ2-7	CASSFGRFSYEQYF	TGTGCCAGCAGCTTCGGACGGTTCTCCTACGAGCAGTACTTC
TRBD1	many	TRBV20-1	TRBJ1-1	CSAKSRGRNTEAFF	TGCAGTGCTAAATCCAGGGGGCGGAACACTGAAGCTTTCTTT
TRBD1	few	TRBV11-1	TRBJ1-1	CASTRGQGVIEAFF	TGTGCCAGCACCCGTGGACAGGGGGTGATTGAAGCTTTCTTT
-	-	TRBV20-1	TRBJ2-3	CSAQPGTLSLF	TGCAGTGCCCAACCTGGGACACTTAGCTTATTT
TRBD2	few	TRBV4-3	TRBJ2-3	CASSQDPLLAGRADTQYF	TGCGCCAGCAGCCAAGATCCCCTACTAGCGGGTAGGGCAGATACGCAGTATTTT
TRBD1	few	TRBV7-8	TRBJ1-1	CASSLLGQGQALAAEAFF	TGTGCCAGCAGCCTACTCGGACAGGGCCAGGCCCTCGCTGCTGAAGCTTTCTTT
TRBD2	-	TRBV20-1	TRBJ2-1	CSARGRLAGPYEYNEQFF	TGCAGTGCTAGAGGGCGACTAGCGGGACCTTACGAATACAATGAGCAGTTCTTC
TRBD1	few	TRBV20-1	TRBJ2-2	CSALRGQGASGELFF	TGCAGTGCCTTAAGGGGACAGGGGGCGTCCGGGGAGCTGTTTTTT
-	many	TRBV6-1	TRBJ2-3	CASSGWVSGTDTQYF	TGTGCCAGCAGTGGATGGGTTTCGGGCACAGATACGCAGTATTTT
-	few	TRBV2	TRBJ1-4	CASSPGRGGWKLFF	TGTGCCAGCAGCCCTGGGAGGGGGGGCTGGAAACTGTTTTTT
-	-	TRBV4-1	TRBJ2-2	CASSQTTTGELFF	TGCGCCAGCAGCCAAACTACCACCGGGGAGCTGTTTTTT
TRBD1	many	TRBV27	TRBJ2-3	CASSLRSFGQGVLTDTQYF	TGTGCCAGCAGCTTACGGTCGTTTGGGCAGGGGGTCCTCACAGATACGCAGTATTTT
-	-	TRBV28	TRBJ1-6	CAAKRDGIYNSPLHF	TGTGCCGCCAAACGGGACGGAATATATAATTCACCCCTCCACTTT
-	-	TRBV11-3	TRBJ2-5	CASKSTGEGETQYF	TGTGCCAGCAAGTCGACGGGAGAAGGGGAGACCCAGTACTTC
-	many	TRBV7-6	TRBJ1-1	CASSPRGPRGPRGTEAFF	TGTGCCAGCAGCCCTCGGGGACCCAGGGGACCTCGTGGTACTGAAGCTTTCTTT
TRBD1	-	TRBV5-1	TRBJ1-4	CASSSTSGQGREKLFF	TGCGCCAGCAGCTCTACGAGTGGACAGGGTCGTGAAAAACTGTTTTTT
-	many	TRBV6-5	TRBJ1-4	CASSSGSEKLFF	TGTGCCAGCAGTTCTGGGAGCGAAAAACTGTTTTTT
-	-	TRBV10-3	TRBJ2-2	CAISSNTGELFF	TGTGCCATCAGTTCGAACACCGGGGAGCTGTTTTTT
-	-	TRBV24-1	TRBJ2-5	CATSDPGGGPQYF	TGTGCCACCAGTGACCCAGGGGGGGGGCCCCAGTACTTC
TRBD1	-	TRBV4-1	TRBJ1-5	CASSPPEAGTAINQPQHF	TGCGCCAGCAGCCCCCCGGAGGCCGGGACAGCTATTAATCAGCCCCAGCATTTT
-	few	TRBV18	TRBJ2-1	CASSPPGLRSYNEQFF	TGTGCCAGCTCACCACCGGGACTTCGCTCCTACAATGAGCAGTTCTTC
TRBD2	-	TRBV6-2/TRBV6-3	TRBJ2-2	CASSFVSGRATGELFF	TGTGCCAGCAGTTTCGTTAGCGGGAGAGCCACCGGGGAGCTGTTTTTT
TRBD1	many	TRBV4-1	TRBJ1-6	CASSEGQGNYNSPLHF	TGCGCCAGCAGCGAAGGACAGGGGAACTATAATTCACCCCTCCACTTT
-	few	TRBV11-3	TRBJ2-3	CASSPSGQRRTDTQYF	TGTGCCAGCAGCCCGTCGGGCCAGAGAAGAACAGATACGCAGTATTTT